This entry lists 26 T cell receptor beta chains sequenced from one sample in a study of technical replicates of blood from a few donors (dated by TCRdb to 2016 to 2017). Preparation of the library involved the immunoSEQ multiplex PCR assay. Imported from immuneACCESS, the table was reduced by TCRdb to in-frame sequences with V and J called. These copies leave out some clones; in studies compared against another copy, an unresolved V gene accounts for under half, and the cause of the remainder is not known. This sample is represented by tens of thousands of clones; 95% of them were singletons. Of the sample, around 0.3% falls within the top ten clones. The source material was T cells isolated from PBMCs. All receptors come from a human donor in good health.

V gene TRBV19 combines with J gene TRBJ2-2; TRBD2 aligns across 8 bases. CDR3 length: 17 amino acids. V lost 1 base, J lost 7 bases, and 11 bases stayed unmatched. Germline V gene sequence: CDR1 LNHDA, CDR2 SQIVND (reference sequence). Written as DNA, the CDR3 is TGTGCCAGTAGTATAGCTTTATCGGGAGGGCCGATCGGGGAGCTGTTTTTT. Translating it yields CASSIALSGGPIGELFF.

The rearrangement uses TRBV28 and TRBJ1-3, with 10 nucleotides matching TRBD1. Unmatched junction bases numbered 8, after V lost 5 bases and J lost 4 bases. The germline V gene has CDR1 MDHEN and CDR2 SYDVKM. This CDR3 contains 16 residues. CDR3 loop: CASSITGTGVGNTIYF. CDR3 bases: TGTGCCAGCAGTATCACCGGGACAGGGGTAGGAAACACCATATATTTT.

This chain links TRBV7-9 with TRBJ1-1; D ambiguous. This CDR3 has 12 residues. Germline V gives CDR1 SEHNR, CDR2 FQNEAQ (reference sequence). V shed 3 bases and J shed 6 bases, with 8 bases lying between them. As DNA, the CDR3 is TGTGCCAGCAGCTTTGGAGTCTCTGAAGCTTTCTTT. Translating gives CASSFGVSEAFF. The full variable domain, rest sourced from reference TRBV7-9 and TRBJ1-1, is DTGVSQNPRHKITKRGQNVTFRCDPISEHNRLYWYRQTLGQGPEFLTYFQNEAQLEKSRLLSDRFSAERPKGSFSTLEIQRTEQGDSAMYLCASSFGVSEAFFGQGTRLTVV.

This chain connects TRBV27 to TRBJ1-5; unclear D gene. The CDR3 runs to 16 residues. Germline values: CDR1 MNHEY, CDR2 SMNVEV (reference sequence). The V and J ends lost 5 bases and 7 bases respectively, with 21 bases between them. The CDR3 protein is CASSPLDIGVWQPQHF. As DNA, the CDR3 is TGTGCCAGCAGTCCCCTCGACATCGGCGTCTGGCAGCCCCAGCATTTT.

The rearrangement links TRBV27 to TRBJ2-3; the D is unclear. The germline V gene has CDR1 MNHEY and CDR2 SMNVEV (reference sequence). Trimming left V 3 bases short and J 5 bases short, with 6 bases between. The CDR3 has 12 amino acids. CDR3 DNA sequence: TGTGCCAGCAGTTTTCGGAGAGATACGCAGTATTTT. It specifies CASSFRRDTQYF.

CDR3 nucleotide sequence: TGTGCCAGCAGTGAAGGCGGACTCCCCTACGAGCAGTACTTC. Translated, it gives CASSEGGLPYEQYF. The rearrangement uses TRBV2 and TRBJ2-7, with a tentative D call TRBD2 (5 bases). CDR3 length: 14 residues. V lost 1 base and J 2 bases, leaving 9 bases between the germline ends. Germline V gene sequence: CDR1 SNHLY, CDR2 FYNNEI.

This clone came up once. This chain connects TRBV7-3 to TRBJ2-7; 9 bases fit TRBD2. The CDR3 runs 15 residues. CDR1 and CDR2 from the germline V gene are SGHTA and FQGTGA. Germline trimming cut 5 bases from V and 6 bases from J; bases unmatched to any gene: 11. CDR3 sequence reads: CASSPGPGLAGEQYF. The CDR3 bases are TGTGCCAGCAGCCCCGGGCCGGGACTAGCAGGCGAGCAGTACTTC.

The CDR3 loop is CASSAQRKAYEQYF. The CDR3 DNA reads as TGTGCCAGCAGTGCCCAGCGGAAGGCCTACGAGCAGTACTTC. The chain links TRBV9 to TRBJ2-7; tentatively, D is TRBD2 (5 bases). The CDR3 runs to 14 residues. V was cut by 5 bases and J by 2 bases, with 14 bases left in between. Germline V gene data show CDR1 as SGDLS and CDR2 as YYNGEE.

The chain's CDR3 is CASSVSPDRGTYEQYF. The CDR3 coding sequence is TGTGCCAGCAGCGTAAGTCCTGACAGGGGAACCTACGAGCAGTACTTC. The V call is TRBV9, the J call TRBJ2-7, with 8 bases lining up with TRBD1. V gave up 1 base and J gave up 2 bases; unmatched junction bases: 8. This CDR3 comprises 16 residues. Germline lookup yields CDR1 SGDLS and CDR2 YYNGEE.

This chain uses TRBV5-1 with TRBJ2-7, with TRBD2 as a possible D gene (6 bases). The germline V gene encodes CDR1 SGHRS and CDR2 YFSETQ. This CDR3 comprises 16 residues. The V end was cut by 4 bases, the J end by 1 base, with 18 bases between. CDR3 region: CASSTGGVEGSYEQYF. CDR3 sequence (DNA): TGCGCCAGCAGCACGGGCGGGGTTGAGGGATCCTACGAGCAGTACTTC.

This chain links TRBV19 with TRBJ2-3; 11 positions match TRBD2. The CDR3 sequence is 16 residues long. V was pared by 5 bases and J by 6 bases, with 10 bases of the junction left unmatched. Germline V gene lookup returns CDR1 LNHDA and CDR2 SQIVND (reference sequence). CDR3 bases: TGTGCCAGTAGTCTACTACTAGCGGGAGCCCCTGATACGCAGTATTTT. The encoded protein is CASSLLLAGAPDTQYF.

The chain couples TRBV10-3 to TRBJ2-1; maybe TRBD1 (6 bases). Germline-derived CDR1 and CDR2 are ENHRY and SYGVKD. With 5 bases removed from V and 5 bases from J, the gap between germline ends came to 16 bases. The CDR3 length is 15 residues. This chain's CDR3 is CAISFTAGEDNEQFF. CDR3 DNA: TGTGCCATCAGTTTCACGGCAGGGGAAGACAATGAGCAGTTCTTC.

The gene calls are TRBV4-1 and TRBJ1-2; possibly TRBD1 for D (6 bases). The germline CDR1 and CDR2 sequences are MGHRA and YSYEKL. V lost 0 bases, J lost 1 base, and 12 bases lay in between. This CDR3 is built from 16 residues. CDR3 sequence: CASSQEARGNNYGYTF. DNA of the CDR3: TGCGCCAGCAGCCAAGAAGCCAGGGGAAATAACTATGGCTACACCTTC.

The gene calls are TRBV4-2 and TRBJ2-1; 10 bases line up with TRBD2. CDR1 and CDR2 from the germline V gene are LGHNA and YNFKEQ. This CDR3 has 17 residues. Losses at the gene ends were 0 bases for V and 7 bases for J; bases not matched to a gene: 9. The CDR3 DNA follows: TGTGCCAGCAGCCAAGATTTGTCTAGCGGGAGTGTTAATGAGCAGTTCTTC. Translated, it gives CASSQDLSSGSVNEQFF.

The chain is built from TRBV6-5 and TRBJ1-1, with D tentatively TRBD1 (6 bases). This CDR3 has 14 residues. V was clipped by 0 bases and J by 5 bases, with 10 bases between them. Germline V gene data show CDR1 as MNHEY and CDR2 as SVGAGI. The CDR3 DNA reads TGTGCCAGCAGTTACTCGAGGGGGGGGACTGAAGCTTTCTTT. Encoded protein: CASSYSRGGTEAFF.

The V gene is TRBV5-4, the J gene TRBJ2-7; D is undetermined. Between the trimmed V and J ends, which lost 5 bases and 3 bases, there was a span of 9 bases. Germline assignment: CDR1 SGHNT and CDR2 YYREEE (reference sequence). CDR3 size: 12 residues. The CDR3 coding sequence is TGTGCCAGCAGTCGCGGTGTCTACGAGCAGTACTTC. This sequence encodes CASSRGVYEQYF. The full variable domain, rest sourced from reference TRBV5-4 and TRBJ2-7, is ETGVTQSPTHLIKTRGQQVTLRCSSQSGHNTVSWYQQALGQGPQFIFQYYREEENGRGNFPPRFSGLQFPNYSSELNVNALELDDSALYLCASSRGVYEQYFGPGTRLTVT.

The V and J genes are TRBV10-2 and TRBJ2-1; D remains ambiguous. CDR1 is WSHSY and CDR2 is SAAADI in the germline V gene. The length of the CDR3 is 11 residues. The V end lost 3 bases, the J end lost 8 bases, and 5 bases lay between the germline ends. For the CDR3, the DNA is TGCGCCAGCAGTGACTCGTATGAGCAGTTCTTC. This codes for CASSDSYEQFF.

This chain joins TRBV19 and TRBJ1-5; tentative D call: TRBD1 (6 bases). The germline V and J ends were trimmed by 6 bases and 4 bases, with 19 bases remaining between them. CDR1 and CDR2 from the germline V gene are LNHDA and SQIVND (reference sequence). The CDR3 sequence is 16 residues long. The CDR3 protein is CASRVDGYRENQPQHF. The CDR3 coding sequence is TGTGCCAGTAGAGTAGATGGGTACAGGGAAAATCAGCCCCAGCATTTT.

This chain uses TRBV19 with TRBJ1-1; D gene unclear. V was shortened by 3 bases and J by 2 bases, with 7 bases between the two germline ends. CDR1 is LNHDA, CDR2 SQIVND, per germline (reference sequence). The CDR3 covers 13 residues. CDR3 region: CASSMSGNTEAFF. As DNA, the CDR3 is TGTGCCAGTAGTATGTCGGGTAACACTGAAGCTTTCTTT.

The chain uses TRBV27 and TRBJ2-1; 7 bases are a match to TRBD1. The V segment lost 6 bases and the J segment 0 bases; nucleotides outside the gene matches: 8. There are 16 residues in the CDR3. The germline CDR1 and CDR2 sequences are MNHEY and SMNVEV (reference sequence). The CDR3 DNA reads as TGTGCCAGCAGCTCTAGGGGGCCCCTCTCCTACAATGAGCAGTTCTTC. Its protein is CASSSRGPLSYNEQFF.

This chain joins TRBV7-3 and TRBJ2-1; 13 bases match TRBD2. The germline gives CDR1 SGHTA, CDR2 FQGTGA. V lost 3 bases to trimming and J lost 6 bases; unmatched junction nucleotides: 11. The CDR3 is made up of 18 amino acids. The CDR3 region has the DNA TGTGCCAGCAGCTTCAGGGGGATGGGGACTAGCGGGATCAATGAGCAGTTCTTC. It yields the protein CASSFRGMGTSGINEQFF.

The V call is TRBV9, the J call TRBJ2-7; TRBD1 agrees at 7 bases. The J segment lost 3 bases and the V segment lost 3 bases, leaving 9 bases of the junction unmatched. The length of the CDR3 is 15 residues. Germline V gene data show CDR1 as SGDLS and CDR2 as YYNGEE. CDR3 amino acids: CASSASGQAYYEQYF. In DNA form, the CDR3 reads TGTGCCAGCAGCGCCTCCGGACAGGCCTACTACGAGCAGTACTTC.

The chain employs TRBV10-1 and TRBJ2-1; D is possibly TRBD2 (6 bases). Trimming shortened V by 0 bases and J by 8 bases, and 11 bases separated the two germline ends. The length of the CDR3 is 14 residues. Germline loops: CDR1 WNHNN, CDR2 SYGVQD (reference sequence). CDR3 loop: CASSESLSGDEQFF. As DNA, the CDR3 is TGCGCCAGCAGTGAGTCTCTTAGCGGCGATGAGCAGTTCTTC.

Only a few counts were recorded for this clone. The chain joins TRBV19 to TRBJ1-1; 9 positions match TRBD1. This CDR3 spans 13 amino acids. CDR1 and CDR2 from the germline V gene are LNHDA and SQIVND (reference sequence). V shed 6 bases, J shed 2 bases, and the junction held 1 base outside the gene matches. CDR3 region: CASRTGGNTEAFF. The CDR3 region has the DNA TGTGCCAGTAGGACAGGGGGTAACACTGAAGCTTTCTTT.

The genes are TRBV14 and TRBJ2-5; weak D call: TRBD1 (5 bases). Trimming removed 0 bases from V and 5 bases from J, with 13 bases in between. Germline-derived CDR1 and CDR2 are SGHDN and FVKESK. The length of the CDR3 is 15 residues. CDR3 in amino acids: CASSQDGRAGETQYF. The CDR3 nucleotides are TGTGCCAGCAGCCAAGACGGCAGGGCCGGGGAGACCCAGTACTTC.

The CDR3 here is CASSTYTGELFF. For the CDR3, the DNA is TGCGCCAGCAGCACCTATACCGGGGAGCTGTTTTTT. J is TRBJ2-2 and V is TRBV5-1; D gene ambiguous. The germline gives CDR1 SGHRS, CDR2 YFSETQ. Trimming cost V 4 bases and J 5 bases, with 6 bases left between them. CDR3 length: 12 amino acids.